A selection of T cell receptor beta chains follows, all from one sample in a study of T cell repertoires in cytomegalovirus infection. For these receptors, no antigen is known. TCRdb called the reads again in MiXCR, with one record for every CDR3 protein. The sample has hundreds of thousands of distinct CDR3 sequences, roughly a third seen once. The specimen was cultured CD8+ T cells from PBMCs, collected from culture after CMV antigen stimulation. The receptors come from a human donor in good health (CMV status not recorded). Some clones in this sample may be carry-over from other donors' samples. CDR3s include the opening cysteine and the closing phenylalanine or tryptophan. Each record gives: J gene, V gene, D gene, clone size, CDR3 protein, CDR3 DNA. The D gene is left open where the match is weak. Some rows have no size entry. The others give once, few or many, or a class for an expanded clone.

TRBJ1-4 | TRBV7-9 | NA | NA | CASSQTTYITTNEKLFF | TGTGCCAGCAGTCAAACCACGTACATAACAACTAATGAAAAACTGTTTTTT
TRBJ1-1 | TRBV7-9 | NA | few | CASSLLGSMNTEAFF | TGTGCCAGCAGCTTATTAGGGTCTATGAACACTGAAGCTTTCTTT
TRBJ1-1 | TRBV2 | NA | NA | CASTTEAFF | TGTGCCAGCACGACTGAAGCTTTCTTT
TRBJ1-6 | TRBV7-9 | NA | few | CASSSAGVSPLHF | TGTGCCAGCAGCTCCGCAGGGGTTTCACCCCTCCACTTT
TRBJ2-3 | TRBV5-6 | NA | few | CASSPVKFEAETDTQYF | TGTGCCAGCAGCCCCGTTAAGTTTGAGGCCGAAACAGATACGCAGTATTTT
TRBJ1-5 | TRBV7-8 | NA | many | CASREGINQPQHF | TGTGCCTCAAGGGAGGGTATTAATCAGCCCCAGCATTTT
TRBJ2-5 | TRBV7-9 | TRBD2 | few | CASSPKLAVEETQYF | TGTGCCAGCAGCCCAAAACTAGCGGTGGAAGAGACCCAGTACTTC
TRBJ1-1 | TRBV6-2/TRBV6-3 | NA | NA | CASSYLHWDPEAFF | TGTGCCAGCAGTTACCTCCACTGGGACCCTGAAGCTTTCTTT
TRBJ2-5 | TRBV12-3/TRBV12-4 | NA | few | CASSFPQQATGGGQETQYF | TGTGCCAGCAGTTTCCCCCAACAGGCCACAGGGGGGGGCCAAGAGACCCAGTACTTC
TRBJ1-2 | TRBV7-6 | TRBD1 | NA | CASSEGQFYGYTF | TGTGCCAGCAGCGAGGGACAGTTCTATGGCTACACCTTC
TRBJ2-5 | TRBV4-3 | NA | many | CASSQEWQTTQETQYF | TGCGCCAGCAGCCAAGAGTGGCAAACTACCCAAGAGACCCAGTACTTC
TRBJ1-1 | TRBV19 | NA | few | CASSWPQNTEAFF | TGTGCCAGTAGTTGGCCACAGAACACTGAAGCTTTCTTT
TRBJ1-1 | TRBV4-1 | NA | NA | CASSQSRRGNTEAFF | TGCGCCAGCAGCCAGTCGCGAAGGGGGAACACTGAAGCTTTCTTT
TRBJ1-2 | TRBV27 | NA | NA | CASSLTVYPNYGYTF | TGTGCCAGCAGTTTGACAGTCTATCCTAACTATGGCTACACCTTC
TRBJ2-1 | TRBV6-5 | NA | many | CASGVSSYNEQFF | TGTGCCAGCGGGGTTTCATCCTACAATGAGCAGTTCTTC